The next 5 T cell receptor beta chains were all read from a single sample in a study of OX40 agonist ivuxolimab in advanced cancers. Sequencing used immunoSEQ multiplex PCR; TCRdb keeps in-frame clones, though not all of them. The sample carries fewer than 50,000 clones, roughly 80% recorded once. The sequenced sample was CD4+ or CD8+ T cells sorted from blood, obtained in a trial of the OX40 agonist ivuxolimab. These receptors originate from an adult with an advanced solid tumor such as melanoma, head and neck, liver or kidney cancer.

This rearrangement joins TRBV9 to TRBJ2-7; 7 bases align to TRBD2. This CDR3 spans 15 amino acids. The ends lost 2 bases at V and 0 bases at J; junction bases unmatched: 5. Germline loops: CDR1 SGDLS, CDR2 YYNGEE. CDR3: CASSVSSGVSYEQYF. The CDR3 nucleotides read TGTGCCAGCAGCGTTTCCAGCGGGGTCTCCTACGAGCAGTACTTC.

The genes are TRBV27 and TRBJ2-2, with 7 bases that match TRBD2. The CDR3 contains 15 residues. CDR1 MNHEY and CDR2 SMNVEV come from the germline V gene (reference sequence). V was clipped by 3 bases and J by 5 bases; unmatched bases: 6. CDR3 in amino acids: CASSFGGRKTGELFF. In DNA form, the CDR3 reads TGTGCCAGCAGTTTCGGCGGGAGAAAAACCGGGGAGCTGTTTTTT.

V usage is TRBV7-2 and J usage is TRBJ2-1, with TRBD2 as a possible D gene (5 bases). CDR3 length equals 14 residues. The germline V and J ends were trimmed by 1 base and 6 bases, with 10 bases remaining between them. Germline CDR1 reads SGHTA; CDR2 reads FQGNSA. The CDR3 region is CASSLEVSANEQFF. In DNA form, the CDR3 reads TGTGCCAGCAGCTTAGAGGTTAGCGCCAATGAGCAGTTCTTC.

The chain links TRBV7-8 to TRBJ2-4; possibly TRBD2 for D (7 bases). V was clipped by 1 base and J by 0 bases, with 22 bases between them. This CDR3 is built from 20 residues. CDR1 and CDR2 from the germline V gene are SGHVS and FQNEAQ. The CDR3 region has the DNA TGTGCCAGCAGCTTAGAGGGGGGGACTTCGGGGAATCTAGCCAAAAACATTCAGTACTTC. Translation gives CASSLEGGTSGNLAKNIQYF.

V and J are TRBV28 and TRBJ1-2; weak D call: TRBD1 (6 bases). The V end lost 1 base, the J end lost 5 bases, and 14 bases lay between the germline ends. CDR3 length equals 15 residues. Germline V gene sequence: CDR1 MDHEN, CDR2 SYDVKM. CDR3 in amino acids: CASSLSFGQLYGYTF. The CDR3 nucleotides read TGTGCCAGCAGTTTATCATTCGGACAGTTGTATGGCTACACCTTC.